This is a list of T cell receptor beta chains from one sample in a study of a mutant IDH1 vaccine in newly diagnosed glioma. Their recognized antigens are unknown. Sequenced by immunoSEQ multiplex PCR; TCRdb stores in-frame clones only, minus some. The sample carries 30,000 to 40,000 clones, roughly 80% recorded once. Specimen: PBMCs, collected from a glioma patient whose treatment included an IDH1 peptide vaccine. These receptors came from a woman aged 18 to 35 with glioma. Each CDR3 is given with its conserved first and last residue. The D gene is left open where the match is weak. Expanded clones are given a class, and other clones once, few, many or no size at all.

17	TRBD2	NA	TRBV5-1	TRBJ2-2	CASSLGLAGGGTGELFF	TGCGCCAGCAGCTTGGGACTAGCGGGAGGGGGCACCGGGGAGCTGTTTTTT
13	NA	NA	TRBV2	TRBJ1-1	CASRGNGNTEAFF	TGTGCCAGCAGGGGTAACGGGAACACTGAAGCTTTCTTT
13	NA	NA	TRBV18	TRBJ1-4	CASSAGTQEKLFF	TGTGCCAGCTCAGCCGGGACACAAGAAAAACTGTTTTTT
13	TRBD2	NA	TRBV19	TRBJ2-3	CASTTSATDTQYF	TGTGCCAGTACGACTAGCGCCACAGATACGCAGTATTTT
15	NA	NA	TRBV5-1	TRBJ2-1	CASSLGGGRMDEQFF	TGCGCCAGCAGCTTGGGTGGGGGGAGAATGGATGAGCAGTTCTTC
14	TRBD1	NA	TRBV2	TRBJ1-2	CASSRGQGLGGYTF	TGTGCCAGCAGCCGGGGACAGGGCTTAGGTGGCTACACCTTC
16	NA	NA	TRBV7-6	TRBJ2-2	CASSLLGTPNTGELFF	TGTGCCAGCAGCCTCCTCGGTACACCGAACACCGGGGAGCTGTTTTTT
12	NA	NA	TRBV7-9	TRBJ1-2	CASSSPAGGYTF	TGTGCCAGCAGCTCCCCGGCCGGTGGCTACACCTTC
16	NA	NA	TRBV19	TRBJ1-3	CASSIEAAVSGNTIYF	TGTGCCAGTAGTATCGAAGCGGCTGTCTCTGGAAACACCATATATTTT
16	TRBD2	NA	TRBV7-2	TRBJ2-7	CASSSPSGTSGTQQYF	TGTGCCAGCAGCTCCCCGTCCGGGACTAGCGGGACTCAGCAGTACTTC
14	NA	NA	TRBV5-6	TRBJ1-5	CASSSGQFNQPQHF	TGTGCCAGCAGCTCCGGACAGTTCAATCAGCCCCAGCATTTT
14	NA	once	TRBV9	TRBJ2-3	CASSVDVGADTQYF	TGTGCCAGCAGCGTAGACGTGGGAGCAGATACGCAGTATTTT
8	NA	NA	TRBV30	TRBJ1-2	CASNGYTF	TGTGCCTCGAATGGCTACACCTTC
14	TRBD2	NA	TRBV2	TRBJ2-7	CATTAGTSGREQYF	TGTGCCACCACCGCCGGGACTAGCGGGAGGGAGCAGTACTTC
12	TRBD1	NA	TRBV6-6	TRBJ1-2	CASRQGDYGYTF	TGTGCCAGCCGACAGGGCGACTATGGCTACACCTTC
15	NA	NA	TRBV5-5	TRBJ2-7	CASSFTPGRPYEQYF	TGTGCCAGCAGCTTTACACCAGGGAGGCCCTACGAGCAGTACTTC
15	NA	NA	TRBV5-4	TRBJ1-3	CASSSAGLSGNTIYF	TGTGCCAGCAGTTCCGCAGGGCTCTCTGGAAACACCATATATTTT
13	NA	few	TRBV19	TRBJ2-1	CASSNQGYNEQFF	TGTGCCAGTAGCAACCAGGGGTACAATGAGCAGTTCTTC
12	NA	once	TRBV19	TRBJ2-5	CARQQGKETQYF	TGTGCTAGGCAACAGGGAAAAGAGACCCAGTACTTC
14	TRBD1	NA	TRBV5-1	TRBJ2-3	CASSNGQGVDTQYF	TGCGCCAGCAGCAACGGACAGGGGGTCGATACGCAGTATTTT
11	NA	NA	TRBV7-2	TRBJ2-7	CASSLSYEQYF	TGTGCCAGCAGCCTCTCCTACGAGCAGTACTTC
15	NA	NA	TRBV5-1	TRBJ2-7	CASSLEPGHGNEQYF	TGCGCCAGCAGCTTGGAACCCGGACATGGGAACGAGCAGTACTTC
14	NA	once	TRBV28	TRBJ2-7	CATQRVPSSYEQYF	TGTGCCACCCAGAGGGTGCCCAGCTCCTACGAGCAGTACTTC
18	NA	NA	TRBV7-9	TRBJ2-4	CASSLVTSTTLAKNIQYF	TGTGCCAGCAGCTTAGTTACCAGTACGACCCTAGCCAAAAACATTCAGTACTTC
11	NA	NA	TRBV6-4	TRBJ1-2	CASSGGVGYTF	TGTGCCAGCAGTGGAGGGGTAGGCTACACCTTC
14	TRBD1	few	TRBV5-4	TRBJ1-1	CASSSDRGQGEAFF	TGTGCCAGCAGCTCCGACAGGGGGCAAGGTGAAGCTTTCTTT